The clone carrying this T cell receptor beta chain has a single count. The target antigen is unknown. This sample is drawn from a study of OX40 agonist ivuxolimab in advanced cancers. Across the whole study: Three patients showed partial responses: one hepatocellular carcinoma and two cutaneous melanoma cases.

With autoimmune disease history or systemic immunosuppression, patients were excluded. The study's findings and limits: Dose levels from 0.1 to 3.0 mg/kg saw CD4+ and CD8+ blood T cells expand clonally by week 6.

The V gene's germline CDR1 is SQVTM and CDR2 ANQGSEA. The CDR3 totals 15 residues. J was trimmed by 6 bases and V by 5 bases; bases with no gene match: 10. Method: immunoSEQ multiplex PCR; TCRdb's copy keeps in-frame clones and lacks some. The table records more than 70,000 clones, 81% of them present only once. Sequenced material: CD4+ or CD8+ T cells sorted from blood, taken in a trial of the OX40 agonist ivuxolimab. The chain employs TRBV29-1 and TRBJ2-4, with 10 nucleotides matching TRBD2. This receptor was identified in an adult with an advanced solid tumor such as melanoma, head and neck, liver or kidney cancer. For the CDR3, the DNA is TGCAGCGTTCTGCCGGGGACTAGCGAAGGAAACATTCAGTACTTC. This gives the protein CSVLPGTSEGNIQYF.